The sequence of this TCR beta chain was determined in a study of CD8+ T cells in alopecia areata. Treatment of the sample: oral pan-JAK inhibitor, 5-10 mg twice daily. Between the trimmed V and J ends, which lost 3 bases and 2 bases, there was a span of 11 bases. This CDR3 is built from 14 residues. The germline gives CDR1 SGHTA, CDR2 FQGNSA. RNA extraction and reverse transcription yielded cDNA as sequencing template. Using immunoSEQ multiplex PCR, the repertoire was profiled, and TCRdb retains in-frame clones only, with some absent. This table holds fewer than 200,000 clones, about 54% found once. V gene TRBV7-2 combines with J gene TRBJ2-7, with D perhaps assigned TRBD1 or TRBD2 (5 bases each). This material consisted of CD4+ T cells sorted from blood, taken at approximately week 60, from a patient treated with tofacitinib. The sequence derives from a human donor with alopecia areata. The CDR3 DNA reads as TGTGCCAGCAGCTTCGGTTTGGGGGCCTACGAGCAGTACTTC. This codes for CASSFGLGAYEQYF.